Listed below are T cell receptor beta chains from one sample, sequenced in a study of blood T cell repertoires in COVID-19. Here immunoSEQ multiplex PCR was the method, and the copy in TCRdb shows in-frame clones only, minus some. The sample contains about 310,000 clones, around 87% of which appear only once. Sequencing used peripheral blood. These TCRs come from a man aged 45-60 years with active or convalescent COVID-19. Both conserved end residues are part of each CDR3. Fields, in order: J gene, V gene, clone size, D gene, CDR3 protein, CDR3 DNA. The D gene is left open where the match is weak. Size tells how often a clone was seen (once, few, many) or the class of an expanded clone, and some rows leave it out.

j_call: TRBJ2-7
v_call: TRBV24-1
clone_size: NA
d_call: NA
cdr3_aa: CATSPQNSYEQYF
cdr3_nt: TGTGCCACCAGTCCCCAGAACTCCTACGAGCAGTACTTC

j_call: TRBJ1-3
v_call: TRBV5-6
clone_size: NA
d_call: NA
cdr3_aa: CASSSTGSSGNTIYF
cdr3_nt: TGTGCCAGCAGCTCAACAGGGTCGTCTGGAAACACCATATATTTT

j_call: TRBJ1-5
v_call: TRBV11-2
clone_size: NA
d_call: NA
cdr3_aa: CASSFSENQPQHF
cdr3_nt: TGTGCCAGCAGCTTTTCTGAGAATCAGCCCCAGCATTTT

j_call: TRBJ2-5
v_call: TRBV18
clone_size: NA
d_call: NA
cdr3_aa: CASSPPASQETQYF
cdr3_nt: TGTGCCAGCTCACCACCCGCCAGCCAAGAGACCCAGTACTTC

j_call: TRBJ2-7
v_call: TRBV28
clone_size: NA
d_call: TRBD1
cdr3_aa: CASSSGTGLYEQYF
cdr3_nt: TGTGCCAGCAGTTCCGGGACAGGTCTCTACGAGCAGTACTTC

j_call: TRBJ1-1
v_call: TRBV7-2
clone_size: NA
d_call: TRBD1
cdr3_aa: CASSKWTGGMNTEAFF
cdr3_nt: TGTGCCAGCAGCAAGTGGACAGGGGGTATGAACACTGAAGCTTTCTTT

j_call: TRBJ2-5
v_call: TRBV4-3
clone_size: NA
d_call: TRBD2
cdr3_aa: CASSQKWRLAGVQETQYF
cdr3_nt: TGCGCCAGCAGCCAAAAGTGGAGACTAGCGGGGGTGCAAGAGACCCAGTACTTC

j_call: TRBJ2-3
v_call: TRBV10-3
clone_size: NA
d_call: TRBD2
cdr3_aa: CAIQTSGGTDTQYF
cdr3_nt: TGTGCCATACAGACTAGCGGGGGCACAGATACGCAGTATTTT

j_call: TRBJ2-3
v_call: TRBV6-5
clone_size: NA
d_call: TRBD1
cdr3_aa: CASSSRGTGGPDTQYF
cdr3_nt: TGTGCCAGCAGTTCCCGAGGGACAGGGGGCCCGGATACGCAGTATTTT

j_call: TRBJ1-5
v_call: TRBV4-2
clone_size: NA
d_call: NA
cdr3_aa: CASSQEASKNNQPQHF
cdr3_nt: TGTGCCAGCAGCCAAGAGGCAAGTAAAAACAATCAGCCCCAGCATTTT

j_call: TRBJ2-2
v_call: TRBV18
clone_size: NA
d_call: TRBD2
cdr3_aa: CASSPTSGNTGELFF
cdr3_nt: TGTGCCAGCTCACCGACTAGCGGTAACACCGGGGAGCTGTTTTTT

j_call: TRBJ2-7
v_call: TRBV7-2
clone_size: NA
d_call: NA
cdr3_aa: CASSPDRQYEQYF
cdr3_nt: TGTGCCAGCAGCCCAGACAGGCAGTACGAGCAGTACTTC

j_call: TRBJ2-3
v_call: TRBV9
clone_size: NA
d_call: TRBD2
cdr3_aa: CASSTRLAGHTDTQYF
cdr3_nt: TGTGCCAGCAGCACCCGACTAGCGGGGCACACAGATACGCAGTATTTT

j_call: TRBJ2-7
v_call: TRBV7-6
clone_size: NA
d_call: NA
cdr3_aa: CASSPMGLSSYEQYF
cdr3_nt: TGTGCCAGCAGCCCCATGGGACTTAGCTCCTACGAGCAGTACTTC

j_call: TRBJ1-2
v_call: TRBV11-2
clone_size: few
d_call: NA
cdr3_aa: CASSPSWDMEYYGYTF
cdr3_nt: TGTGCCAGCAGCCCAAGTTGGGACATGGAGTACTATGGCTACACCTTC

j_call: TRBJ1-4
v_call: TRBV7-8
clone_size: once
d_call: NA
cdr3_aa: CASSRRGNEKLFF
cdr3_nt: TGTGCCAGCAGCCGACGGGGGAATGAAAAACTGTTTTTT

j_call: TRBJ2-1
v_call: TRBV7-2
clone_size: NA
d_call: TRBD1
cdr3_aa: CASSLGQGMDEQFF
cdr3_nt: TGTGCCAGCAGCTTAGGACAGGGGATGGATGAGCAGTTCTTC

j_call: TRBJ1-2
v_call: TRBV7-3
clone_size: NA
d_call: TRBD1
cdr3_aa: CASGTGVGYGYTF
cdr3_nt: TGTGCCAGCGGGACAGGGGTCGGCTATGGCTACACCTTC

j_call: TRBJ1-2
v_call: TRBV7-9
clone_size: NA
d_call: TRBD1
cdr3_aa: CASTRDSYNYGYTF
cdr3_nt: TGTGCCAGCACCAGGGACAGTTATAACTATGGCTACACCTTC

j_call: TRBJ2-3
v_call: TRBV11-3
clone_size: NA
d_call: NA
cdr3_aa: CASSLVGDTQYF
cdr3_nt: TGTGCCAGCAGCTTAGTCGGGGATACGCAGTATTTT

j_call: TRBJ1-1
v_call: TRBV6-6
clone_size: NA
d_call: NA
cdr3_aa: CASSYHRDRTEAFF
cdr3_nt: TGTGCCAGCAGTTACCACAGGGACCGCACTGAAGCTTTCTTT

j_call: TRBJ2-3
v_call: TRBV7-3
clone_size: once
d_call: NA
cdr3_aa: CASSSPKGGSGTDTQYF
cdr3_nt: TGTGCCAGCAGCTCCCCCAAGGGTGGGAGTGGCACAGATACGCAGTATTTT